These 21 T cell receptor beta chains originate from one sample sequenced in a study of cytomegalovirus exposure and HLA in healthy donors. PCR used 60 Vbeta primers and 13 Jbeta primers. Sequenced by immunoSEQ multiplex PCR; TCRdb stores in-frame clones only, minus some. The table lists 130,000 to 150,000 clones. The sample comprised PBMCs. Receptor source: a man in his forties in good health and CMV-seronegative.

The V gene is TRBV5-6, the J gene TRBJ2-5; 7 bases map to TRBD1. J gave up 6 bases and V 4 bases, and 3 bases lay outside the gene matches. The CDR3 loop spans 12 amino acids. Germline assignment: CDR1 SGHDT and CDR2 YYEEEE. The CDR3 reads CASSPDRQTQYF. DNA for the CDR3: TGTGCCAGCAGCCCGGACAGGCAGACCCAGTACTTC.

This chain connects TRBV6-4 to TRBJ2-3; D gene unclear. Germline CDR1 is MRHNA and CDR2 is SNTAGT. The CDR3 is 13 residues long. V lost 5 bases, J lost 3 bases, and 9 bases lay in between. The CDR3 spells CASSLDGTDTQYF. The DNA of the CDR3 is TGTGCCAGCAGTTTAGATGGTACAGATACGCAGTATTTT.

The chain joins TRBV20-1 to TRBJ2-2, with 7 bases aligning to TRBD2. V lost 5 bases to trimming and J lost 9 bases; unmatched junction nucleotides: 3. The CDR3 spans 11 residues. Germline V CDR1 and CDR2: DFQATT, SNEGSKA (reference sequence). CDR3 DNA: TGCAGTGCTGGGGGGGGTCGGGAGCTGTTTTTT. Residues: CSAGGGRELFF.

The V gene is TRBV25-1, the J gene TRBJ2-3, with D perhaps matching TRBD2 (7 bases). Germline CDR1 MGHDK, CDR2 SYGVNS. Trimming cost V 9 bases and J 4 bases, with 14 bases left between them. The CDR3 totals 13 residues. The CDR3 coding sequence is TGTGCCAGTCCCTGGGGGGGCCCAGATACGCAGTATTTT. It codes for CASPWGGPDTQYF.

The V and J genes are TRBV28 and TRBJ1-5, with 7 positions matching TRBD1. V shed 2 bases, J shed 4 bases, and the junction held 11 bases outside the gene matches. The germline CDR1 and CDR2 sequences are MDHEN and SYDVKM. The CDR3 has 17 residues. CDR3 DNA sequence: TGTGCCAGCAGTTTAGACAGTTTGCCAGGGGGTAATCAGCCCCAGCATTTT. This translates into CASSLDSLPGGNQPQHF. The full variable domain, rest sourced from reference TRBV28 and TRBJ1-5, is DVKVTQSSRYLVKRTGEKVFLECVQDMDHENMFWYRQDPGLGLRLIYFSYDVKMKEKGDIPEGYSVSREKKERFSLILESASTNQTSMYLCASSLDSLPGGNQPQHFGDGTRLSIL.

The V gene is TRBV4-3, the J gene TRBJ1-2, with D perhaps matching TRBD1 (5 bases). There are 13 residues in the CDR3. Germline V CDR1 and CDR2: LGHNA, YSLEER. Between the trimmed V and J ends, which lost 0 bases and 6 bases, there was a span of 8 bases. CDR3 DNA: TGCGCCAGCAGCCAAGATCTGACAGATGGCTACACCTTC. Translation: CASSQDLTDGYTF.

The V call is TRBV6-5, the J call TRBJ1-5; 9 bases align to TRBD1. Germline CDR1 is MNHEY and CDR2 is SVGAGI. This CDR3 spans 15 amino acids. With 5 bases clipped from V and 3 bases from J, the junction kept 5 bases outside the gene matches. In nucleotides, the CDR3 is TGTGCCAGCAGTCCCGGGACAGGGAACAATCAGCCCCAGCATTTT. Residues: CASSPGTGNNQPQHF.

V and J are TRBV7-6 and TRBJ1-6, with a possible D match to TRBD1 (5 bases). The V and J ends lost 5 bases and 8 bases respectively, with 10 bases between them. There are 13 residues in the CDR3. CDR1 is SGHVS, CDR2 FNYEAQ, per germline. The CDR3 sequence: CASSTSTDSPLHF. CDR3 nucleotide sequence: TGTGCCAGCAGCACTTCGACAGATTCACCCCTCCACTTT.

V is TRBV2 and J is TRBJ2-1; D gene unclear. Per germline, CDR1 SNHLY and CDR2 FYNNEI. V lost 6 bases and J lost 6, with 12 bases in between. This CDR3 has 13 amino acids. DNA for the CDR3: TGTGCCAGCAGGATGGCCCTCTTCAATGAGCAGTTCTTC. It codes for CASRMALFNEQFF.

The chain employs TRBV28 and TRBJ2-7; the D is unclear. The CDR3 is 10 amino acids. Between the trimmed V and J ends, which lost 3 bases and 5 bases, there was a span of 2 bases. Germline values: CDR1 MDHEN, CDR2 SYDVKM. CDR3 residues: CASSFNEQYF. The CDR3 bases are TGTGCCAGCAGTTTCAACGAGCAGTACTTC.

As for this clone: One end of the junction does not line up with germline, which may come from a read error. The V and J genes are TRBV7-3 and TRBJ1-6; D not resolved. The CDR3 is made up of 14 amino acids. Germline CDR1 reads SGHTA; CDR2 reads FQGTGA. The CDR3 here is CASSLTMRNSLLHF. In DNA form, the CDR3 reads TGTGCCAGCAGCTTAACGATGAGGAATTCACTCCTCCACTTT.

CDR3 loop: CASSISRLNEQFF. CDR3 coding DNA: TGTGCCAGTAGTATCTCCAGGTTGAATGAGCAGTTCTTC. This chain links TRBV19 with TRBJ2-1; D not resolved. The CDR3 runs to 13 residues. Germline loops: CDR1 LNHDA, CDR2 SQIVND (reference sequence). Deletions cut 3 bases from V and 7 bases from J, with 10 bases between.

V gene TRBV19 combines with J gene TRBJ1-1; 7 bases are shared with TRBD1. Unmatched junction bases numbered 9, after V lost 7 bases and J lost 1 base. The CDR3 runs 15 residues. The germline V gene encodes CDR1 LNHDA and CDR2 SQIVND (reference sequence). The CDR3 bases are TGTGCCAGTAAAACAGGGGCCCGACCGAACACTGAAGCTTTCTTT. This gives the protein CASKTGARPNTEAFF.

The rearrangement uses TRBV4-3 and TRBJ1-1, with a possible D match to TRBD1 (6 bases). The CDR3 is 15 residues long. Germline V gene sequence: CDR1 LGHNA, CDR2 YSLEER. V gave up 4 bases and J gave up 0 bases, with 12 bases separating them. CDR3 coding DNA: TGCGCCAGCAGCCGAGGGGACACCTTGAACACTGAAGCTTTCTTT. It codes for CASSRGDTLNTEAFF.

This rearrangement joins TRBV7-3 to TRBJ2-3, with 10 bases fitting TRBD1. V shed 1 base, J shed 3 bases, and the junction held 7 bases outside the gene matches. Germline V lookup: CDR1 SGHTA, CDR2 FQGTGA. The CDR3 has 17 residues. As DNA, the CDR3 is TGTGCCAGCAGCTTAAACGGGGACAGGGGAAGGACAGATACGCAGTATTTT. Translation gives CASSLNGDRGRTDTQYF. The variable domain in full, completed from reference TRBV7-3 and TRBJ2-3, reads GAGVSQTPSNKVTEKGKYVELRCDPISGHTALYWYRQSLGQGPEFLIYFQGTGAADDSGLPNDRFFAVRPEGSVSTLKIQRTERGDSAVYLCASSLNGDRGRTDTQYFGPGTRLTVL.

The chain combines TRBV7-9 with TRBJ1-4; tentatively, D is TRBD1 (5 bases). Between the trimmed V and J ends, which lost 7 bases and 4 bases, there was a span of 16 bases. This CDR3 has 15 residues. The germline CDR1 and CDR2 sequences are SEHNR and FQNEAQ (reference sequence). The CDR3 region has the DNA TGTGCCAGCACCTCTTCGCCCCAGGGTAATGAAAAACTGTTTTTT. Translating it yields CASTSSPQGNEKLFF. The full variable domain, its missing parts supplied by reference TRBV7-9 and TRBJ1-4, is DTGVSQNPRHKITKRGQNVTFRCDPISEHNRLYWYRQTLGQGPEFLTYFQNEAQLEKSRLLSDRFSAERPKGSFSTLEIQRTEQGDSAMYLCASTSSPQGNEKLFFGSGTQLSVL.

J is TRBJ2-7 and V is TRBV2; maybe TRBD2 (6 bases). Germline V gives CDR1 SNHLY, CDR2 FYNNEI. This CDR3 spans 15 amino acids. Trimming left V 4 bases short and J 0 bases short, with 13 bases between. This CDR3 reads CASSGERVSSYEQYF. The DNA of the CDR3 is TGTGCCAGCAGTGGTGAGCGGGTAAGCTCCTACGAGCAGTACTTC.

The chain combines TRBV6-1 with TRBJ2-3; TRBD1 matches at 9 bases. The J segment lost 3 bases and the V segment lost 6 bases, leaving 7 bases of the junction unmatched. Germline loops: CDR1 MNHNS, CDR2 SASEGT. The CDR3 has 15 amino acids. CDR3 amino acids: CASRGDRVATDTQYF. DNA for the CDR3: TGTGCCAGCAGAGGGGACAGGGTAGCGACAGATACGCAGTATTTT.

The V gene is TRBV19, the J gene TRBJ1-5; TRBD1 matches at 7 bases. The CDR3 runs to 14 residues. Germline V lookup: CDR1 LNHDA, CDR2 SQIVND (reference sequence). V shed 7 bases, J shed 4 bases, and the junction held 7 bases outside the gene matches. The chain's CDR3 is CASTETGWNQPQHF. The CDR3 DNA is TGTGCCAGTACCGAGACAGGGTGGAATCAGCCCCAGCATTTT.

The chain uses TRBV11-2 and TRBJ1-2, with D perhaps TRBD1 (6 bases). The CDR3 is 14 residues long. V shed 1 base and J shed 7 bases, with 13 bases lying between them. Per the germline V gene, CDR1 is SGHAT and CDR2 is FQNNGV. CDR3 region: CASSLVPTGFGYTF. In DNA, the CDR3 is TGTGCCAGCAGCTTAGTCCCGACAGGATTTGGCTACACCTTC.

The J gene is TRBJ1-4, the V gene TRBV9, with 8 nucleotides matching TRBD1. The V segment lost 4 bases and the J segment 7 bases; nucleotides outside the gene matches: 6. Germline CDR1 SGDLS, CDR2 YYNGEE. The CDR3 is 14 residues long. The CDR3 coding sequence is TGTGCCAGCAGCTCTTCGACAGGGGCTGAAAAACTGTTTTTT. Translated, it gives CASSSSTGAEKLFF.